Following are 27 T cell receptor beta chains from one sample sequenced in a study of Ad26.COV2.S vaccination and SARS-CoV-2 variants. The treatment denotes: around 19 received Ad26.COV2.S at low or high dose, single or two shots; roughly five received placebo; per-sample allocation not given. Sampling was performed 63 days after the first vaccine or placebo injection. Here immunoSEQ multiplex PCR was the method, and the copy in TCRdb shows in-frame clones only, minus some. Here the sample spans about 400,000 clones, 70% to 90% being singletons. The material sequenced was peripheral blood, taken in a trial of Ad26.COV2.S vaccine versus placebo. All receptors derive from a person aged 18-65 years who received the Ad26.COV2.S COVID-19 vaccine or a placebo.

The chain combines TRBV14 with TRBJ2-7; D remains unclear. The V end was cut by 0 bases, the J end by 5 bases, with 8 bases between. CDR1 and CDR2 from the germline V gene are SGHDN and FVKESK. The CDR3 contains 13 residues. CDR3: CASSQDLLNEQYF. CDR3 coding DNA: TGTGCCAGCAGCCAAGATCTGTTAAACGAGCAGTACTTC.

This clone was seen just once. The CDR3 here is CAARDSNTDTQYF. The DNA of the CDR3 is TGTGCCGCCCGGGACAGCAACACAGATACGCAGTATTTT. This sequence joins TRBV19 and TRBJ2-3; 7 bases match TRBD1. Germline trimming cut 11 bases from V and 2 bases from J; bases unmatched to any gene: 7. Per the germline V gene, CDR1 is LNHDA and CDR2 is SQIVND (reference sequence). CDR3 length: 13 residues.

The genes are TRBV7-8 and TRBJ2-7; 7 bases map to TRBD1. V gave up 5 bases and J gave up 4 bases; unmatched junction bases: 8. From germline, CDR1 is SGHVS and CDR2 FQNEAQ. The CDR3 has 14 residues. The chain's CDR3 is CASSLLGTDYEQYF. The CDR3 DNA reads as TGTGCCAGCAGCCTTTTAGGGACAGATTACGAGCAGTACTTC. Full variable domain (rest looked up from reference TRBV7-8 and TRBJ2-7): GAGVSQSPRYKVAKRGQDVALRCDPISGHVSLFWYQQALGQGPEFLTYFQNEAQLDKSGLPSDRFFAERPEGSVSTLKIQRTQQEDSAVYLCASSLLGTDYEQYFGPGTRLTVT.

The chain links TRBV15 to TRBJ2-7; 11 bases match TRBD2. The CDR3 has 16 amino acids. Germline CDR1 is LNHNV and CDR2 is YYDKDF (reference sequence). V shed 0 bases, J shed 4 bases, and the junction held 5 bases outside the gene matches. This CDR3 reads CATSRESSGGLYEQYF. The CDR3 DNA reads TGTGCCACCAGCAGAGAATCTAGCGGGGGGCTGTACGAGCAGTACTTC.

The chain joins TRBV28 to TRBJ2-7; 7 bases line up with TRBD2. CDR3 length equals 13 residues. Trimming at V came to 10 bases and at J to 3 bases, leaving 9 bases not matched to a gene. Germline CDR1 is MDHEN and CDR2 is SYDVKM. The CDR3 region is CAIRRRENYEQYF. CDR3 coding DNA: TGTGCCATCCGACGGCGGGAGAACTACGAGCAGTACTTC. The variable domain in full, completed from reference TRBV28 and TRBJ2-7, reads DVKVTQSSRYLVKRTGEKVFLECVQDMDHENMFWYRQDPGLGLRLIYFSYDVKMKEKGDIPEGYSVSREKKERFSLILESASTNQTSMYLCAIRRRENYEQYFGPGTRLTVT.

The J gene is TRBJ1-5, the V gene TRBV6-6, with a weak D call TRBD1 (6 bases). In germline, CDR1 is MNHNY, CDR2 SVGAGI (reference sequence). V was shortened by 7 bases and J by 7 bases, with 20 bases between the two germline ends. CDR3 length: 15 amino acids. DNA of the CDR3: TGTGCCAGCAAGGGGGACCCAGGGTCGGGACAGCCCCAGCATTTT. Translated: CASKGDPGSGQPQHF.

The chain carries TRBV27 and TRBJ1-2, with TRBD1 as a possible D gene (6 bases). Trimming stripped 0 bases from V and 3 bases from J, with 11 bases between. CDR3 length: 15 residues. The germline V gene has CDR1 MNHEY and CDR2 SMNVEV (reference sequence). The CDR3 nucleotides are TGTGCCAGCAGTTTATCGCCCACAGGGCACTATGGCTACACCTTC. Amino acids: CASSLSPTGHYGYTF.

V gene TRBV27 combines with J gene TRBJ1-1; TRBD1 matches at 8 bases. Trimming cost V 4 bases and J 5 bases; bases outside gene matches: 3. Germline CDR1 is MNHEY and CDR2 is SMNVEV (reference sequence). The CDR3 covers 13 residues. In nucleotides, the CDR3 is TGTGCCAGCAGTTCAGACAGGGGTACTGAAGCTTTCTTT. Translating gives CASSSDRGTEAFF.

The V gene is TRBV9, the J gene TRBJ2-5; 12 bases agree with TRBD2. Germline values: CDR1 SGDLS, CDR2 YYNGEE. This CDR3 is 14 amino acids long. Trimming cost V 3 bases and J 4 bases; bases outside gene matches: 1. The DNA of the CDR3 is TGTGCCAGCAGCGAGACTAGCGGGGGAGAGACCCAGTACTTC. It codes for CASSETSGGETQYF.

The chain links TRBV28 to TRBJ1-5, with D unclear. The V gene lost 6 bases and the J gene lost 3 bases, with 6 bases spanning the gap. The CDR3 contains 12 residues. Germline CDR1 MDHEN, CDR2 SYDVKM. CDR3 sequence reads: CASRSANQPQHF. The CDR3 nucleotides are TGTGCCAGCAGGTCCGCCAATCAGCCCCAGCATTTT. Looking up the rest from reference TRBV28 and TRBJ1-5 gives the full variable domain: DVKVTQSSRYLVKRTGEKVFLECVQDMDHENMFWYRQDPGLGLRLIYFSYDVKMKEKGDIPEGYSVSREKKERFSLILESASTNQTSMYLCASRSANQPQHFGDGTRLSIL.

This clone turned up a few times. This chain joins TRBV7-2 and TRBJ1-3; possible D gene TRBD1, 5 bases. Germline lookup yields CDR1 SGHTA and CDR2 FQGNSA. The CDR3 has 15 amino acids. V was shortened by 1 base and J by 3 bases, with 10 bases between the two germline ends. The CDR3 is CASSLVAGGGNTIYF. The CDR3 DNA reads TGTGCCAGCAGCTTAGTGGCGGGGGGTGGAAACACCATATATTTT.

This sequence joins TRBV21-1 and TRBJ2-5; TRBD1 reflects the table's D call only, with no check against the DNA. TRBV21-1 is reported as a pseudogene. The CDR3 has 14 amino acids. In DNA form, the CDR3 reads TGTGCAGATTCAGTACCCGAATCCCAAGAGACCCAGTACTTC. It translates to CADSVPESQETQYF.

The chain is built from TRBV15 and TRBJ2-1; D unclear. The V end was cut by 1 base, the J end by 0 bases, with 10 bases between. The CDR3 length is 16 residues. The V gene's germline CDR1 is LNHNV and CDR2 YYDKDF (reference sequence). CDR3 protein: CATSRVMVDSYNEQFF. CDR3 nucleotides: TGTGCCACCAGCAGAGTGATGGTAGACTCCTACAATGAGCAGTTCTTC.

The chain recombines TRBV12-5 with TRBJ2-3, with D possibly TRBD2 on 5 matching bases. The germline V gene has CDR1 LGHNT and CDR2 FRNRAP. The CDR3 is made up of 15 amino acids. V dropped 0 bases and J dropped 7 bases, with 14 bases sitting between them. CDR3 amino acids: CASGLVRVGVYTQYF. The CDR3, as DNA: TGTGCTAGTGGTTTGGTACGGGTCGGGGTGTATACGCAGTATTTT.

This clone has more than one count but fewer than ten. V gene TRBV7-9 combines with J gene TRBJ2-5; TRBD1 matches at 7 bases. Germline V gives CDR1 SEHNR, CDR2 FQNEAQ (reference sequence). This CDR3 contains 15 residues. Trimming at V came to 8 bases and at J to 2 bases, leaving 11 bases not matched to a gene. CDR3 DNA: TGTGCCAGCCCGCCCCCAGGGACAGATCAAGAGACCCAGTACTTC. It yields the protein CASPPPGTDQETQYF.

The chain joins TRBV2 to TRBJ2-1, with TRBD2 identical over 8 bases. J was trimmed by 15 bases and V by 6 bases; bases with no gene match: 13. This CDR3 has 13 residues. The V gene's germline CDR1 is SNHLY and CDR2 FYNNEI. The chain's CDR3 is CASRRVGAGEGFF. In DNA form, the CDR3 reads TGTGCCAGCAGACGGGTTGGAGCGGGAGAAGGGTTCTTC. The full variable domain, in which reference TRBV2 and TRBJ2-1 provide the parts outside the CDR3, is EPEVTQTPSHQVTQMGQEVILRCVPISNHLYFYWYRQILGQKVEFLVSFYNNEISEKSEIFDDQFSVERPDGSNFTLKIRSTKLEDSAMYFCASRRVGAGEGFFGPGTRLTVL.

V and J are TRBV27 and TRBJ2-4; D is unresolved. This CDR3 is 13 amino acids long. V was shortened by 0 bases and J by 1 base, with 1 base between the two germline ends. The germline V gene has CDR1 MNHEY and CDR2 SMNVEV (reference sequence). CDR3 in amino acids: CASSLSAKNIQYF. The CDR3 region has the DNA TGTGCCAGCAGTTTATCGGCCAAAAACATTCAGTACTTC.

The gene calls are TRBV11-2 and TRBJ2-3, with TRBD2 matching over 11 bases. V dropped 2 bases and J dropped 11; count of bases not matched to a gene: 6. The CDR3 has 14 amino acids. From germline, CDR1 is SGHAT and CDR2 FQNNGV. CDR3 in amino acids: CASSLRLAGGRQYF. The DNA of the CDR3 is TGTGCCAGCAGCTTACGGCTAGCGGGAGGTCGGCAGTATTTT.

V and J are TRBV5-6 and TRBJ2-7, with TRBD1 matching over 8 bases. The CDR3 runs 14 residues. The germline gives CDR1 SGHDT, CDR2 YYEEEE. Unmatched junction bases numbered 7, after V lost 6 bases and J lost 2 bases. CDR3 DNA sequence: TGTGCCAGCATGGCAGGGGGCATCACCTACGAGCAGTACTTC. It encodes CASMAGGITYEQYF. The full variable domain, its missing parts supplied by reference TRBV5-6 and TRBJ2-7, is DAGVTQSPTHLIKTRGQQVTLRCSPKSGHDTVSWYQQALGQGPQFIFQYYEEEERQRGNFPDRFSGHQFPNYSSELNVNALLLGDSALYLCASMAGGITYEQYFGPGTRLTVT.

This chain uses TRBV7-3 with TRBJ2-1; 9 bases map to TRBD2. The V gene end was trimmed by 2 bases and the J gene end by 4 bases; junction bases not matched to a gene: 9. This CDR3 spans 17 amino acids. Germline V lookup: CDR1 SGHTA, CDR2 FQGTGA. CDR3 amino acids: CASSLGGTSPKYNEQFF. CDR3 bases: TGTGCCAGCAGCTTAGGGGGGACTAGCCCCAAGTACAATGAGCAGTTCTTC.

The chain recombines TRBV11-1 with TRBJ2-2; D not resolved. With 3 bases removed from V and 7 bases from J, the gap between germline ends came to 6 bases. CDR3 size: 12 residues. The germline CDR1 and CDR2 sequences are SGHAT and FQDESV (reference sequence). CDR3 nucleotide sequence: TGTGCCAGCAGCTTCTCTGGCGGGGAGCTGTTTTTT. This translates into CASSFSGGELFF.

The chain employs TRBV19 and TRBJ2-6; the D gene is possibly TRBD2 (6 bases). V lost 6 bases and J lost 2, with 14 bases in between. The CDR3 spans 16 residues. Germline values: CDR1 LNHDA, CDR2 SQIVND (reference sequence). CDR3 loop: CASRPGDRTGANVLTF. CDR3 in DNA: TGTGCCAGTAGACCGGGGGACCGGACTGGGGCCAACGTCCTGACTTTC.

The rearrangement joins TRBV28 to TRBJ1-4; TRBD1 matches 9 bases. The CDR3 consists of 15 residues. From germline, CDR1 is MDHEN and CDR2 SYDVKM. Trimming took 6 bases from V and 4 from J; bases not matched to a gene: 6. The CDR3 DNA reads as TGTGCCAGCAGGCGTACAGGGGGCGGTAATGAAAAACTGTTTTTT. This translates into CASRRTGGGNEKLFF.

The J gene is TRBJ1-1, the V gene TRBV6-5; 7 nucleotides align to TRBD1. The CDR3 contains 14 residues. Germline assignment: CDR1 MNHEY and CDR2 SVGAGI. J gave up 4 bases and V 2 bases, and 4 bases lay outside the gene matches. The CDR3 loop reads CASSYAGGGTEAFF. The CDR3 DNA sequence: TGTGCCAGCAGTTACGCAGGGGGGGGCACTGAAGCTTTCTTT.

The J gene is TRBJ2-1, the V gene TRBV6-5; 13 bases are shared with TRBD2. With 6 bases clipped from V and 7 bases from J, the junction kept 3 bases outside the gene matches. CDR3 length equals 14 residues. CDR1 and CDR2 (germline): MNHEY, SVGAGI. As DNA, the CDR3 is TGTGCCAGCAGAACTAGCGGGAGGGCAAATGAGCAGTTCTTC. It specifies CASRTSGRANEQFF.

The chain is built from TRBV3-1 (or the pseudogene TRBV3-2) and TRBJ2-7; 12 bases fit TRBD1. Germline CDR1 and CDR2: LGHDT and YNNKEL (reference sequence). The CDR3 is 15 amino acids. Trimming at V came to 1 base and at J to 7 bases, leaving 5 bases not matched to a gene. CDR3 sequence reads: CASSQAGQGAREQYF. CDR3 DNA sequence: TGTGCCAGCAGCCAAGCGGGACAGGGGGCGAGAGAGCAGTACTTC.

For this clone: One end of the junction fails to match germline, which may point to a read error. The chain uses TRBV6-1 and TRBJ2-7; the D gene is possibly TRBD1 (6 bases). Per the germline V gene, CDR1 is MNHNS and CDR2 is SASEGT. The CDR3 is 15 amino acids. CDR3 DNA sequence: TGTGCCAGCAGGGAAGATTACAGGGTTGCATACGAGCAGTACTTC. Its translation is CASREDYRVAYEQYF.